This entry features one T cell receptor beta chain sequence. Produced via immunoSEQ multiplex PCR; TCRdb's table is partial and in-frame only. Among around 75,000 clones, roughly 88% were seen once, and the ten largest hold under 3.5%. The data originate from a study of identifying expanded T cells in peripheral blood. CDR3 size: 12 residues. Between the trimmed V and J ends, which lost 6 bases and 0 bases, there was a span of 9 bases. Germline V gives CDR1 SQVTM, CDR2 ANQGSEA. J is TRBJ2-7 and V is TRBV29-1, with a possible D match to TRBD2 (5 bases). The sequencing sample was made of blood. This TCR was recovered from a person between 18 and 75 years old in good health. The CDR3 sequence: CSVRVSSYEQYF. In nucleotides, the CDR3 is TGCAGCGTGCGGGTCAGCTCCTACGAGCAGTACTTC.